A selection of T cell receptor beta chains follows, all from one sample in a study of blood T cells in healthy people across ages. TCRdb re-called the 5' RACE reads with MiXCR, one entry per CDR3 protein. The table includes roughly 1,800,000 distinct CDR3 sequences, about 50% detected once. The specimen was blood. Receptors originate from a woman aged 40-49 years in good health. CDR3s include the opening cysteine and the closing phenylalanine or tryptophan. D genes are given only for firm matches. Size tells how often a clone was seen (once, few, many) or the class of an expanded clone, and some rows leave it out.

abundance | j_gene | v_gene | d_gene | CDR3nt | CDR3aa
few | TRBJ2-3 | TRBV29-1 | - | TGCAGCGTTGAAGTCGGGGTTAACACAGATACGCAGTATTTT | CSVEVGVNTDTQYF
few | TRBJ1-1 | TRBV6-5 | TRBD1 | TGTGCCAGCAGCCCCGGGACAGGTGGTTTCACTGAAGCTTTCTTT | CASSPGTGGFTEAFF
- | TRBJ2-5 | TRBV25-1 | - | TGTGCCAGCAGTGAATCCCGTGCCGGGGAGACCCAGTACTTC | CASSESRAGETQYF
- | TRBJ1-2 | TRBV7-2 | TRBD1 | TGTGCCAGCAACGACGGGACAGGGAGTTTTGGCTACACCTTC | CASNDGTGSFGYTF
- | TRBJ2-1 | TRBV27 | - | TGTGCCAGCAGACCAGATGTGGTGGGGAATGAGCAGTTCTTC | CASRPDVVGNEQFF
- | TRBJ2-7 | TRBV5-1 | - | TGCGCCAGCAGCGGGGACCACGAGCAGTACTTC | CASSGDHEQYF
- | TRBJ2-1 | TRBV7-2 | TRBD2 | TGTGCCAGCAGCTTAGCGCTGGGCGGGGGTCTACACGAGCAGTTCTTC | CASSLALGGGLHEQFF
- | TRBJ2-4 | TRBV12-3/TRBV12-4 | - | TGTGCCAGCAGTTTAGTGTCAATCGGGGTTACCAAAAACATTCAGTACTTC | CASSLVSIGVTKNIQYF
few | TRBJ1-2 | TRBV7-2 | - | TGTGCCAGCACCCCGATGGCCCAGGGAGGGCCCTTCGGCTACACCTTC | CASTPMAQGGPFGYTF
few | TRBJ2-1 | TRBV20-1 | TRBD2 | TGCAGTGCTAGGCGGGGGGAGAACAATGAGCAGTTCTTC | CSARRGENNEQFF
- | TRBJ1-6 | TRBV27 | - | TGTGCCAGCAGTTTATCGACAGGCCAGAATTCACCCCTCCACTTT | CASSLSTGQNSPLHF
- | TRBJ1-2 | TRBV21-1 | - | TGTGCCAGCCCTCGGACAGGCTATGGCTACACCTTC | CASPRTGYGYTF
- | TRBJ2-3 | TRBV20-1 | - | TGCAGTGCTAGAGATGGCGGGGGCTTCACAGATACGCAGTATTTT | CSARDGGGFTDTQYF
once | TRBJ1-1 | TRBV2 | - | TGTGCCAGCAGTGAAGAGCTTGGGGCTTTCTTT | CASSEELGAFF
- | TRBJ1-4 | TRBV6-5 | - | TGTGCCAGCAGTGCGGTATTGGGGGAAAAACTGTTTTTT | CASSAVLGEKLFF
once | TRBJ2-7 | TRBV3-1 | - | TGTGCCAGCAGCTCCTACGGGGACTCCTACGAGCAGTACTTC | CASSSYGDSYEQYF
- | TRBJ1-6 | TRBV27 | TRBD1 | TGTGCCAGCAGCGAGACAGGGGGCTCCTATAATTCACCCCTCCACTTT | CASSETGGSYNSPLHF
many | TRBJ2-3 | TRBV7-2 | TRBD2 | TGTGCCAGCAGCTTACGGGGGGCAGATACGCAGTATTTT | CASSLRGADTQYF
- | TRBJ2-4 | TRBV6-1 | - | TGTGCCAGCAGGATTAACACCGGGCAGGCCAAAAACATTCAGTACTTC | CASRINTGQAKNIQYF
- | TRBJ2-1 | TRBV15 | - | TGTGCCACAGGGGGGGGCATCGATGAGCAGTTCTTC | CATGGGIDEQFF
- | TRBJ1-5 | TRBV6-6 | - | TGTGCCAGCAGTTACTATGTCAGTCAGCCCCAGCATTTT | CASSYYVSQPQHF
few | TRBJ2-5 | TRBV27 | TRBD2 | TGTGCCAGCAGTCCGAGACCCCCTACGGGACTAGCGGAACAAGAGACCCAGTACTTC | CASSPRPPTGLAEQETQYF
- | TRBJ1-4 | TRBV29-1 | - | TGCAGCGTCAGGGACGGGGGGGAACTGTTTTTT | CSVRDGGELFF
few | TRBJ2-6 | TRBV12-3/TRBV12-4 | TRBD1 | TGTGCCAGCAGTTTTCGGACAGGGGCCGTCTCTGGGGCCAACGTCCTGACTTTC | CASSFRTGAVSGANVLTF
- | TRBJ1-6 | TRBV18 | TRBD1 | TGTGCCAGCTCACCCACCGGGGGACAGTTAAATTCGCCCCTCCACTTT | CASSPTGGQLNSPLHF
- | TRBJ2-5 | TRBV4-3 | TRBD2 | TGCGCCAGCAGCCAAGACGTGCGGGAGCAGTACTTC | CASSQDVREQYF
- | TRBJ1-1 | TRBV20-1 | TRBD1 | TGCAGTGCTAGAGATCCGTCTGGCAGGGGGGCTTTCTTT | CSARDPSGRGAFF
- | TRBJ2-5 | TRBV3-1 | TRBD2 | TGTGCCAGCCTAAGGGCGGGAGGTGGAGTGACCCAGTACTTC | CASLRAGGGVTQYF
few | TRBJ2-4 | TRBV2 | - | TGTGCCAGCAGTGCTCCAGGGCGTCAGTACTTC | CASSAPGRQYF
few | TRBJ2-5 | TRBV29-1 | TRBD1 | TGCAGCGTTTTTGGTTTTGGGGTAGGGGGCCTACCGTACTTC | CSVFGFGVGGLPYF